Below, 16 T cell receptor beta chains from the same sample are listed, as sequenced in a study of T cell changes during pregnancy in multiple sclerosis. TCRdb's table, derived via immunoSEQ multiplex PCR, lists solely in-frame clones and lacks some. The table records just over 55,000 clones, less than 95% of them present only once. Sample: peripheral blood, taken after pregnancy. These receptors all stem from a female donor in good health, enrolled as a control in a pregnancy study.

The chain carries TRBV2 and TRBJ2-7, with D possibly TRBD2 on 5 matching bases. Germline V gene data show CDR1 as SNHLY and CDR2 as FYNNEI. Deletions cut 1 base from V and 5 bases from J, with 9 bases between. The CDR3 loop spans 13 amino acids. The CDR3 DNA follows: TGTGCCAGCAGTGAAGGGGCGGGTGACGAGCAGTACTTC. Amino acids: CASSEGAGDEQYF.

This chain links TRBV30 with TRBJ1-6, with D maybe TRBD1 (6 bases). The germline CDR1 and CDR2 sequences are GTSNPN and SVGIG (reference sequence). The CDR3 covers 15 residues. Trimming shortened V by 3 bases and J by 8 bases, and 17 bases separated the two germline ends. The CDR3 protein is CAWSYREGRYSPLHF. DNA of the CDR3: TGTGCCTGGAGCTACAGGGAGGGAAGGTATTCACCCCTCCACTTT.

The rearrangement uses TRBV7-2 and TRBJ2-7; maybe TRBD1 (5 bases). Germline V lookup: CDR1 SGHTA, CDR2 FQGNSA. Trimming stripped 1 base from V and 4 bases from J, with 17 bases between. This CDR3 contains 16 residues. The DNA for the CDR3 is TGTGCCAGCAGCTTAGTTGCAGCAGGGTCACATTACGAGCAGTACTTC. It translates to CASSLVAAGSHYEQYF.

The CDR3 here is CASSLTQAPEKLFF. The CDR3 region has the DNA TGCGCCAGCAGCTTGACACAGGCTCCCGAAAAACTGTTTTTT. The chain employs TRBV5-1 and TRBJ1-4, with D tentatively TRBD1 (5 bases). The CDR3 has 14 residues. V was pared by 1 base and J by 8 bases, with 12 bases between. Germline V gene data show CDR1 as SGHRS and CDR2 as YFSETQ.

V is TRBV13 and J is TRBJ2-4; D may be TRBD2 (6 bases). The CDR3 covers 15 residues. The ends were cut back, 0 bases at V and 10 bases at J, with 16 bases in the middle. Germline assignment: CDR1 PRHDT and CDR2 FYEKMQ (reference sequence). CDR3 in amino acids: CASSLGGVEGRIQYF. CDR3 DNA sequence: TGTGCCAGCAGCTTAGGCGGAGTTGAGGGGAGGATTCAGTACTTC.

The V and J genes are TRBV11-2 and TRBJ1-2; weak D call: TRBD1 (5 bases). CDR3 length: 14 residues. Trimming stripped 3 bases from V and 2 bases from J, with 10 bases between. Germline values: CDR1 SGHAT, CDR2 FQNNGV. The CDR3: CASSLQRDNYGYTF. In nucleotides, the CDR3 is TGTGCCAGCAGCTTGCAGCGGGACAACTATGGCTACACCTTC.

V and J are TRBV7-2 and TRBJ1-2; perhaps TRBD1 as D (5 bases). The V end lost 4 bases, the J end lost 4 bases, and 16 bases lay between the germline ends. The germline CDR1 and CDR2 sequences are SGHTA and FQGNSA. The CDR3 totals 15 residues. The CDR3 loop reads CASSSWRQNPYGYTF. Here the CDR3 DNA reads TGTGCCAGCAGCTCCTGGCGACAGAACCCCTATGGCTACACCTTC. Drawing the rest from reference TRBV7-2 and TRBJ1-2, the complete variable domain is GAGVSQSPSNKVTEKGKDVELRCDPISGHTALYWYRQSLGQGLEFLIYFQGNSAPDKSGLPSDRFSAERTGGSVSTLTIQRTQQEDSAVYLCASSSWRQNPYGYTFGSGTRLTVV.

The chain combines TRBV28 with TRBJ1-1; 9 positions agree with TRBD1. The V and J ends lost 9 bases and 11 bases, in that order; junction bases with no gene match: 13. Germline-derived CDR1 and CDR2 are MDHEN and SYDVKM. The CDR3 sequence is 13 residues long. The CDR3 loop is CASMKQGALRAFF. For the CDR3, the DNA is TGTGCCAGTATGAAACAGGGGGCCCTAAGGGCTTTCTTT.

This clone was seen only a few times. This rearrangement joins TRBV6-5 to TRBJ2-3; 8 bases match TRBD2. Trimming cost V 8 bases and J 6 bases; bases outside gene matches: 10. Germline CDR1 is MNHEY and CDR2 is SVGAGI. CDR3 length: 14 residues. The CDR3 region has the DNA TGTGCCAGCGGGGCAAGCGGGAGCCGCGATACGCAGTATTTT. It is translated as CASGASGSRDTQYF.

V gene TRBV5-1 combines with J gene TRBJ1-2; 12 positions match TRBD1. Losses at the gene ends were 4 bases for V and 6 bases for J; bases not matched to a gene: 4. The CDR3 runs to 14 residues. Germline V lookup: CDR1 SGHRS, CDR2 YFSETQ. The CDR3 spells CASSQGQGADGYTF. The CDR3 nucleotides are TGCGCCAGCAGCCAGGGACAGGGGGCGGATGGCTACACCTTC. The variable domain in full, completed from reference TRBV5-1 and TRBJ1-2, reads KAGVTQTPRYLIKTRGQQVTLSCSPISGHRSVSWYQQTPGQGLQFLFEYFSETQRNKGNFPGRFSGRQFSNSRSEMNVSTLELGDSALYLCASSQGQGADGYTFGSGTRLTVV.

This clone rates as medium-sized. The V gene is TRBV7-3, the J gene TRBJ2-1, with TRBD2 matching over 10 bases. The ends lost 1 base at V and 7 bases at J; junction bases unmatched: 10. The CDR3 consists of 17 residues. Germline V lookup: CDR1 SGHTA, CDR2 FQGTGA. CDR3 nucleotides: TGTGCCAGCAGCTTAAGACCCAGCGGGGGGGCGGGTAATGAGCAGTTCTTC. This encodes CASSLRPSGGAGNEQFF. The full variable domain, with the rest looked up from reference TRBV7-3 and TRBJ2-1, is GAGVSQTPSNKVTEKGKYVELRCDPISGHTALYWYRQSLGQGPEFLIYFQGTGAADDSGLPNDRFFAVRPEGSVSTLKIQRTERGDSAVYLCASSLRPSGGAGNEQFFGPGTRLTVL.

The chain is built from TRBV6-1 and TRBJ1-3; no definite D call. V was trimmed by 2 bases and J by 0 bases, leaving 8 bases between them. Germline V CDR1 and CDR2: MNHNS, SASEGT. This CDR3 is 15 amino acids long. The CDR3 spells CASSESISSGNTIYF. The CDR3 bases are TGTGCCAGCAGTGAATCAATCAGCTCTGGAAACACCATATATTTT.

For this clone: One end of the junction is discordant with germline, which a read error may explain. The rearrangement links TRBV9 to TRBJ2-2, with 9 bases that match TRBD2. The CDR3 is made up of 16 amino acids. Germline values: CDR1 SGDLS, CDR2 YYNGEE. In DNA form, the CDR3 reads TGTGCCAGCAGCCAGACTCTAGCGGGGCGGACCGGGGAGCTATTTTTT. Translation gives CASSQTLAGRTGELFF.

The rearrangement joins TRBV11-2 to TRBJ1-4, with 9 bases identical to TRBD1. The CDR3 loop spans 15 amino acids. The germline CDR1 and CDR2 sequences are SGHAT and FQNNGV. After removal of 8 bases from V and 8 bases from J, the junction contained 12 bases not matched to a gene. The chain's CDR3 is CASADPGTGLEKLFF. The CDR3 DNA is TGTGCCAGCGCAGACCCCGGGACAGGGTTGGAAAAACTGTTTTTT.

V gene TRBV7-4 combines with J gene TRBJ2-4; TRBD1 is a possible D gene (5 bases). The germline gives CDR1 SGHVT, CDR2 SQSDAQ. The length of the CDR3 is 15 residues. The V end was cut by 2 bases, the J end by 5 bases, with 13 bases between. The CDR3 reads CASSLLGHGQNIQYF. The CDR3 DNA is TGTGCCAGCAGCTTACTCGGACACGGCCAAAACATTCAGTACTTC.

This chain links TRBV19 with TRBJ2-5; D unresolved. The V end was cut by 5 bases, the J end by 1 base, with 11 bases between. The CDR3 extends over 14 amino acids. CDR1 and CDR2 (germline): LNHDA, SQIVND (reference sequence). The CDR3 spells CASSSGGSQETQYF. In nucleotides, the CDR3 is TGTGCCAGTAGTTCTGGCGGCTCCCAAGAGACCCAGTACTTC.